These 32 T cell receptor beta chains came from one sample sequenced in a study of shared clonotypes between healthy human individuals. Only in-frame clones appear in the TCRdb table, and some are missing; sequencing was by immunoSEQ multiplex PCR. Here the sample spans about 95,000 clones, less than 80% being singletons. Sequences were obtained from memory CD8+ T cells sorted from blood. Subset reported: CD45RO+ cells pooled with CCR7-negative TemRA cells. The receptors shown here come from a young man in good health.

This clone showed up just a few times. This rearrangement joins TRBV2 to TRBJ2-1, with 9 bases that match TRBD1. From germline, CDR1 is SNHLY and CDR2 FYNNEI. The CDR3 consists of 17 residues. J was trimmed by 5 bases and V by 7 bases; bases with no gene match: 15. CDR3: CASNPTRDRARDNEQFF. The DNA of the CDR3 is TGTGCCAGCAATCCGACTCGGGACAGGGCAAGGGACAATGAGCAGTTCTTC.

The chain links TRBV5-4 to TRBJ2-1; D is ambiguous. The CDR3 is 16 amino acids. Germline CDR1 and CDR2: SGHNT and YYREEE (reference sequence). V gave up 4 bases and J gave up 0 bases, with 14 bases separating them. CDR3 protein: CASSPAGWGSYNEQFF. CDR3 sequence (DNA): TGTGCCAGCAGCCCAGCCGGTTGGGGCTCCTACAATGAGCAGTTCTTC.

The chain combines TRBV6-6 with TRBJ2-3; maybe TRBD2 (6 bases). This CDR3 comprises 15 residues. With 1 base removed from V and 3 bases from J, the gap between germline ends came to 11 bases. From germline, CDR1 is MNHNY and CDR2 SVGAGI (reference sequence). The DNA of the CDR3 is TGTGCCAGCAGTTACTTATTGGGAGGTACAGATACGCAGTATTTT. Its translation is CASSYLLGGTDTQYF.

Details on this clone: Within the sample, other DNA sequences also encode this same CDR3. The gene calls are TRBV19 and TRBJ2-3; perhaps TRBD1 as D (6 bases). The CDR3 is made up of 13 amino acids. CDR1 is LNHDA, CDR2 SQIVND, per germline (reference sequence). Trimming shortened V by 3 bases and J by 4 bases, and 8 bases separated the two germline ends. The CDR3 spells CASSIAGADTQYF. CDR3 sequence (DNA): TGTGCCAGTAGTATCGCAGGGGCAGATACGCAGTATTTT.

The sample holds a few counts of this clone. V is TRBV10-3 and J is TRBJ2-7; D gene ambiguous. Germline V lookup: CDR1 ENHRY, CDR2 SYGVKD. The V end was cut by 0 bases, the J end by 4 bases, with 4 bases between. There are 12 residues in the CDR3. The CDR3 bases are TGTGCCATCAGTGAGTCGGGGTACGAGCAGTACTTC. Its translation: CAISESGYEQYF.

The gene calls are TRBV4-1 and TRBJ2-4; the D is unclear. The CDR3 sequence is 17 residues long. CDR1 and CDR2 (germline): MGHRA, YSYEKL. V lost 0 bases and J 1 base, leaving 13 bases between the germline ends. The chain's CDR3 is CASSQDISLSAKNIQYF. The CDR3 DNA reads TGCGCCAGCAGCCAAGACATCTCCCTCTCGGCCAAAAACATTCAGTACTTC.

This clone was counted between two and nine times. DNA of the CDR3: TGTGCCAGCAGTGAAGTTGGAAATGAAGCTTTCTTT. It specifies CASSEVGNEAFF. The chain couples TRBV2 to TRBJ1-1; unclear D gene. CDR1 is SNHLY, CDR2 FYNNEI, per germline. The CDR3 contains 12 residues. V was clipped by 1 base and J by 7 bases, with 7 bases between them. The full variable domain, completed using reference TRBV2 and TRBJ1-1, is EPEVTQTPSHQVTQMGQEVILRCVPISNHLYFYWYRQILGQKVEFLVSFYNNEISEKSEIFDDQFSVERPDGSNFTLKIRSTKLEDSAMYFCASSEVGNEAFFGQGTRLTVV.

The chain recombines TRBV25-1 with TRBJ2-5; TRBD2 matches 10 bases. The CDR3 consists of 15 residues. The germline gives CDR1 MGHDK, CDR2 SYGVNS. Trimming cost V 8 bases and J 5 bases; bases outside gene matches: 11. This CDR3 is CASEEHASGSETQYF. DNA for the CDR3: TGTGCCAGCGAAGAGCATGCTAGCGGGAGTGAGACCCAGTACTTC.

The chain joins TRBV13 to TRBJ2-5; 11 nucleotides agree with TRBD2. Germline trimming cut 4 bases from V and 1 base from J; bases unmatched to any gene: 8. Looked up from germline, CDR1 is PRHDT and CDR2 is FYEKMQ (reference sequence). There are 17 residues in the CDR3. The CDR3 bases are TGTGCCAGCAGCTCTCTACTAGCGGGAGCCCTCCAAGAGACCCAGTACTTC. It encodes CASSSLLAGALQETQYF.

The CDR3 coding sequence is TGTGCCAGCAGCGATACAGGAAGAGGAGCTTTCTTT. It codes for CASSDTGRGAFF. The rearrangement uses TRBV5-4 and TRBJ1-1, with D possibly being TRBD1 (5 bases). Deletions cut 4 bases from V and 10 bases from J, with 14 bases between. This CDR3 region has 12 residues. Germline V gene sequence: CDR1 SGHNT, CDR2 YYREEE (reference sequence).

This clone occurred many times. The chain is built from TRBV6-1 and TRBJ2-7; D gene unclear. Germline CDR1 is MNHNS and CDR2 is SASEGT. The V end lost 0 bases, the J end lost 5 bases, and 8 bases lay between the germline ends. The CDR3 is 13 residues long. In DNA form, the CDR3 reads TGTGCCAGCAGTGAAGCCTCGGAAGACGAGCAGTACTTC. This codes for CASSEASEDEQYF.

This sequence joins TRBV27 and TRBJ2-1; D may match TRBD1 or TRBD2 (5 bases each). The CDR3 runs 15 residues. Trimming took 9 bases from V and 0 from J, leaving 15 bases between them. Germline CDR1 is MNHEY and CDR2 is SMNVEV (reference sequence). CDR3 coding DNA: TGTGCCAGTATCCGGGACCGGAGCTCCTACAATGAGCAGTTCTTC. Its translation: CASIRDRSSYNEQFF.

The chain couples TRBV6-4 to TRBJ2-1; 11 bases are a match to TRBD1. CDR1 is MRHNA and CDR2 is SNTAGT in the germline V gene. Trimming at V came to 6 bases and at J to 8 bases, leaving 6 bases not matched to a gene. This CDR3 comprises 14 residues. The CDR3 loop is CASSPGQGGDEQFF. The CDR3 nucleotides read TGTGCCAGCAGCCCGGGACAGGGGGGCGATGAGCAGTTCTTC.

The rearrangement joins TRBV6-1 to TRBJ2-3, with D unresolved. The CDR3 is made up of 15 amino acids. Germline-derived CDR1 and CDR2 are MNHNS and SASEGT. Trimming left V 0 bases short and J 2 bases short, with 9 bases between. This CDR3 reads CASSEAQTHTDTQYF. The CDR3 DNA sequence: TGTGCCAGCAGTGAAGCTCAAACACACACAGATACGCAGTATTTT.

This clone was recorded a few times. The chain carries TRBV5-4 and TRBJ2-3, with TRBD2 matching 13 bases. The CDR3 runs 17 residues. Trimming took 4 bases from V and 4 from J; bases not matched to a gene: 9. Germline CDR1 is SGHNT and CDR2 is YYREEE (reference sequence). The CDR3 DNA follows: TGTGCCAGCAGCCAAGAACTAGCGGGAGGGCCGGCAGATACGCAGTATTTT. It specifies CASSQELAGGPADTQYF.

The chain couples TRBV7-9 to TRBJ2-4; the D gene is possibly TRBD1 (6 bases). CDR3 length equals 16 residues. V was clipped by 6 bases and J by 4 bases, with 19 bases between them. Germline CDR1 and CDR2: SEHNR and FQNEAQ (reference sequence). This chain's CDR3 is CASSSPYRDKKNIQYF. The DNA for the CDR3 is TGTGCCAGCAGTTCTCCATACCGGGACAAGAAAAACATTCAGTACTTC.

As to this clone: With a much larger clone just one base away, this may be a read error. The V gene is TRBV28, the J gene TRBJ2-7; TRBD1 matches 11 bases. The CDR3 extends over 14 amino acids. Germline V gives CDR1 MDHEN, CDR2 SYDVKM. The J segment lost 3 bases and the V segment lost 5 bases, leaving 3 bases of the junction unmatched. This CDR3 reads CASSTGTGGYEQYF. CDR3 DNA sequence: TGTGCCAGCAGTACCGGGACAGGGGGCTACGAGCAGTACTTC. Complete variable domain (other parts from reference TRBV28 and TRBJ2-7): DVKVTQSSRYLVKRTGEKVFLECVQDMDHENMFWYRQDPGLGLRLIYFSYDVKMKEKGDIPEGYSVSREKKERFSLILESASTNQTSMYLCASSTGTGGYEQYFGPGTRLTVT.

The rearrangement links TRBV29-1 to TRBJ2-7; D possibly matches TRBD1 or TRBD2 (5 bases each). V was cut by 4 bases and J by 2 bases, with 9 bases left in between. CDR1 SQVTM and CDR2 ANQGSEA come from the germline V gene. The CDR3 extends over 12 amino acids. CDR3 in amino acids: CSVGDRTYEQYF. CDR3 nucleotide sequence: TGCAGCGTTGGGGACCGAACCTACGAGCAGTACTTC.

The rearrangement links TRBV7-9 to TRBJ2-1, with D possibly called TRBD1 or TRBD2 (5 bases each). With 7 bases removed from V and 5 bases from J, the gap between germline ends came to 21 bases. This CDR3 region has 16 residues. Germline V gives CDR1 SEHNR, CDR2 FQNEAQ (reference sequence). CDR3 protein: CASIVGRGGVDNEQFF. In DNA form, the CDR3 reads TGTGCCAGCATAGTGGGTCGGGGCGGTGTCGACAATGAGCAGTTCTTC.

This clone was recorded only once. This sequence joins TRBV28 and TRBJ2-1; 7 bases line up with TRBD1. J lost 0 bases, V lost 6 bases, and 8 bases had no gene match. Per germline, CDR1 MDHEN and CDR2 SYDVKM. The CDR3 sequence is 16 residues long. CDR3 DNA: TGTGCCAGCAGACCGGGACAGTGGGGCTCCTACAATGAGCAGTTCTTC. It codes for CASRPGQWGSYNEQFF.

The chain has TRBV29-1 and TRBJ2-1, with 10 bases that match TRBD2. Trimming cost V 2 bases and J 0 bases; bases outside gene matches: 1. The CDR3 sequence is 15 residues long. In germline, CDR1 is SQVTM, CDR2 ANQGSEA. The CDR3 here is CSVESSGSSYNEQFF. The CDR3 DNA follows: TGCAGCGTTGAATCTAGCGGGAGCTCCTACAATGAGCAGTTCTTC.

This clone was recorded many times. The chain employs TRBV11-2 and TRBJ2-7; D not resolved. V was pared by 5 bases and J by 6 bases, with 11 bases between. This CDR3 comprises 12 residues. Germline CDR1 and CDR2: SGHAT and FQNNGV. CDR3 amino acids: CASSRLLVEQYF. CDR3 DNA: TGTGCCAGCAGCCGACTTCTTGTCGAGCAGTACTTC.

The CDR3 DNA is TGTGCCAGCAGCCTATTAGAGGCGGCCTCCTACAATGAGCAGTTCTTC. Translated, it gives CASSLLEAASYNEQFF. The chain employs TRBV7-7 and TRBJ2-1; D unresolved. There are 16 residues in the CDR3. Germline V gene sequence: CDR1 SSHAT, CDR2 FNYEAQ (reference sequence). The germline V and J ends were trimmed by 5 bases and 0 bases, with 14 bases remaining between them.

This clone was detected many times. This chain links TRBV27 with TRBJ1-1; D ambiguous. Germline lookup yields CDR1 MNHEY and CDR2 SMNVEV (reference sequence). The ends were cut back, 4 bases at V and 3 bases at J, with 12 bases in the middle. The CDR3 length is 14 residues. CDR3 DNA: TGTGCCAGCAGTTCCCGGGCAGCCGACACTGAAGCTTTCTTT. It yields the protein CASSSRAADTEAFF.

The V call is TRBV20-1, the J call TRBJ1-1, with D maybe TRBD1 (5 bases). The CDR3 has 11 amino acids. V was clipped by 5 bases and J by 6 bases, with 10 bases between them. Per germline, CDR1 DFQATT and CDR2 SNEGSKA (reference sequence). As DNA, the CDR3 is TGCAGTGCTTCTCCGGGACCTGAAGCTTTCTTT. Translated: CSASPGPEAFF.

As DNA, the CDR3 is TGTGCCACAACGACAGGGTACAGGGATACGCAGTATTTT. Translating gives CATTTGYRDTQYF. The genes are TRBV11-2 and TRBJ2-3, with TRBD1 identical over 7 bases. The germline V gene encodes CDR1 SGHAT and CDR2 FQNNGV. V dropped 10 bases and J dropped 6; count of bases not matched to a gene: 10. This CDR3 is built from 13 residues.

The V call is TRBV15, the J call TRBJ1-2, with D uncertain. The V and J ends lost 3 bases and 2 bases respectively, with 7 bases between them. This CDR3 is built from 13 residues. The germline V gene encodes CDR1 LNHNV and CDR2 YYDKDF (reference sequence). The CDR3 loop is CATSRQENYGYTF. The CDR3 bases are TGTGCCACCAGCAGGCAGGAAAACTATGGCTACACCTTC.

CDR3 DNA sequence: TGCGCCAGCAGCTTGGAATCCGGGACCCAGTACTTC. Amino acid sequence: CASSLESGTQYF. This sequence joins TRBV5-1 and TRBJ2-5; D ambiguous. The V gene's germline CDR1 is SGHRS and CDR2 YFSETQ. The CDR3 length is 12 residues. V was pared by 0 bases and J by 7 bases, with 7 bases between.

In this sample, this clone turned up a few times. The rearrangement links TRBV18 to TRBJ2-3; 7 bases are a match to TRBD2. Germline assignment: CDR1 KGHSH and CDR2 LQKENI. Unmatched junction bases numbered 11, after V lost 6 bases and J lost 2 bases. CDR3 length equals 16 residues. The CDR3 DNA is TGTGCCAGCTCCTGGGGAGGAGCGGGGATCACAGATACGCAGTATTTT. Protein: CASSWGGAGITDTQYF.

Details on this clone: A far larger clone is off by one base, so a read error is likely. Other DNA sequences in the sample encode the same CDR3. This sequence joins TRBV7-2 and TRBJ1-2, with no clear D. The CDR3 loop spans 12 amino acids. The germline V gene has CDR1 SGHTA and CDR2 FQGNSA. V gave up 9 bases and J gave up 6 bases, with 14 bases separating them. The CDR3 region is CASSPRSDGYTF. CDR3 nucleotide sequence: TGTGCCAGTAGCCCCCGTTCCGATGGCTACACCTTC.

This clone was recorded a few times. CDR3 protein: CASSVGGAGTNPYEQYF. CDR3 DNA sequence: TGTGCCAGCAGCGTAGGGGGGGCCGGGACAAACCCCTACGAGCAGTACTTC. V gene TRBV9 combines with J gene TRBJ2-7; the D call may be TRBD1 or TRBD2 (6 bases each). CDR3 length: 17 amino acids. Germline V gene lookup returns CDR1 SGDLS and CDR2 YYNGEE. V was cut by 0 bases and J by 2 bases, with 18 bases left in between.

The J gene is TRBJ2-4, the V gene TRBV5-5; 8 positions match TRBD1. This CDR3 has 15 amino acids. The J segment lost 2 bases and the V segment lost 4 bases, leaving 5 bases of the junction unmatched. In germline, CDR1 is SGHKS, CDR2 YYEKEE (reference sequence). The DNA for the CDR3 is TGTGCCAGCAGCGAGACAGGGGTAACCAAAAACATTCAGTACTTC. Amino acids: CASSETGVTKNIQYF.